This TCR beta chain was captured by sequencing in a study of vaccination effects on CD4 cells after COVID-19. Study results and caveats: Only a single clone (1 of 255 vaccine-induced clones in healthy vaccinees) cross-reacted with common cold coronaviruses.

With V trimmed by 2 bases and J by 0 bases, 6 bases remained unmatched. This CDR3 has 17 amino acids. Germline loops: CDR1 SGHRS, CDR2 YFSETQ. Pools of viral peptides were used by the ViraFEST assay to expand antigen-specific CD4+ T cells ahead of sequencing. Culture proceeded for 10 days, and CD4+ T cells were then isolated. Previously uninfected by SARS-CoV-2, the vaccine recipients also showed negative nucleocapsid antibodies. Repertoires were generated with immunoSEQ multiplex PCR, while TCRdb's copy carries only in-frame clones and drops some. The sample holds about 8,900 clones, 65% to 80% seen once. This clone was recorded only once. Its target is not known.

V is TRBV5-1 and J is TRBJ2-3; 10 bases map to TRBD2. This sample comprised CD4+ T cells from PBMCs cultured with HCoV-229E spike peptides, obtained before COVID-19 vaccination. The clonotype comes from a human donor who received a COVID-19 vaccine. The CDR3 DNA reads as TGCGCCAGCAGCTTACAAGTGACTAGCGGGAGCACAGATACGCAGTATTTT. Its translation is CASSLQVTSGSTDTQYF.